The present T cell receptor (beta chain) was sequenced within a study of early T cells in non-severe SARS-CoV-2 infection. Study-level background: RNA in bulk from unsorted whole blood was sequenced, and chains were unpaired.

The V gene lost 1 base and the J gene lost 1 base, with 7 bases spanning the gap. The CDR3 totals 14 residues. CDR1 MNHNS and CDR2 SASEGT come from the germline V gene. Regarding the study as a whole: Matching results from VDJdb favored anti-spike CD8 responses, leaving private and CD4 specificities undetected.

This clonotype has a count of ten or more. No antigen is known for it. Individual cDNA molecules received unique molecular identifiers. From the 5' RACE reads, TCRdb called clonotypes with MiXCR, one entry per CDR3 protein. The repertoire holds tens of thousands of distinct CDR3 sequences, around 9.3% seen once, with 4.5% in the top ten. This sequence originates from an adult who was a healthcare worker with PCR-confirmed SARS-CoV-2 infection or an uninfected control (not recorded which). The sequenced sample was whole blood. V usage is TRBV6-1 and J usage is TRBJ1-1, with TRBD1 as a possible D gene (5 bases). This chain's CDR3 is CASSEVGTNTEAFF. CDR3 nucleotides: TGTGCCAGCAGTGAAGTTGGGACGAACACTGAAGCTTTCTTT.